Listed here is a single TCR beta chain. The entry originates in a study of cytomegalovirus exposure and HLA in healthy donors. In the PCR, 60 Vbeta and 13 Jbeta primers were used. Using immunoSEQ multiplex PCR, the repertoire was profiled, and TCRdb retains in-frame clones only, with some absent. Here the sample spans about 160,000 clones, 68% being singletons. The ends were cut back, 7 bases at V and 5 bases at J, with 11 bases in the middle. The CDR3 is 13 amino acids. Germline CDR1 SGHVS, CDR2 FNYEAQ. The source is a woman under 30 in good health and CMV-seropositive. The chain combines TRBV7-6 with TRBJ2-2; D gene unclear. Input material: PBMCs. The CDR3 bases are TGTGCCAGCATCCGTGGGCAGACCGGGGAGCTGTTTTTT. It codes for CASIRGQTGELFF.